This T cell receptor (beta chain) was found in a study of OX40 agonist ivuxolimab in advanced cancers. This CDR3 has 12 residues. CDR1 is SQVTM, CDR2 ANQGSEA, per germline. Trimming stripped 6 bases from V and 7 bases from J, with 15 bases between. Clones were read by immunoSEQ multiplex PCR, and TCRdb kept only the in-frame ones, dropping some. The table has roughly 75,000 clones, approximately 88% seen once. Patients with autoimmune history or systemic immunosuppression were excluded. Regarding the study as a whole: At 0.1-3.0 mg/kg, partial responders had clonal expansion among the lowest observed.

Comment on this clone: The antigen remains unidentified. Other DNA sequences within the sample encode an identical CDR3.

The chain has TRBV29-1 and TRBJ1-1; D may be TRBD1 (5 bases). This TCR derives from an adult with an advanced solid tumor such as melanoma, head and neck, liver or kidney cancer. This material consisted of CD4+ or CD8+ T cells sorted from blood, taken in a trial of the OX40 agonist ivuxolimab. The CDR3: CSVGSGTLEAFF. The CDR3 bases are TGCAGCGTAGGATCAGGGACGCTTGAAGCTTTCTTT.